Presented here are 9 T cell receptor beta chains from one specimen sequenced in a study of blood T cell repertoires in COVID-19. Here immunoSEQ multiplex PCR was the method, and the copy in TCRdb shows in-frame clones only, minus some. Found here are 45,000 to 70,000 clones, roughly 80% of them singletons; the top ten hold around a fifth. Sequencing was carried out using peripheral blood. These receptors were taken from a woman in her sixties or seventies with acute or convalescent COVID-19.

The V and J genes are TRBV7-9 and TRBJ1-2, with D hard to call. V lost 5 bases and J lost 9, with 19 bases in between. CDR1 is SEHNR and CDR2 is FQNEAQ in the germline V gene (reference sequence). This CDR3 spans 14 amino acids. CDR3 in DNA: TGTGCCAGCAGCCGCCCGGGGTTCACCCCCAGCTACACCTTC. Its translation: CASSRPGFTPSYTF.

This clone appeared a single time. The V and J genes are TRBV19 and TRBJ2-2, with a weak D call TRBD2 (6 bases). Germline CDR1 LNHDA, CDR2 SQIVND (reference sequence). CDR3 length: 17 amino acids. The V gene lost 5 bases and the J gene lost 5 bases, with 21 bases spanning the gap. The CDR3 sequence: CASSWRPGTHGTGELFF. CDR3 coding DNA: TGTGCCAGTAGTTGGCGCCCCGGGACTCATGGGACCGGGGAGCTGTTTTTT.

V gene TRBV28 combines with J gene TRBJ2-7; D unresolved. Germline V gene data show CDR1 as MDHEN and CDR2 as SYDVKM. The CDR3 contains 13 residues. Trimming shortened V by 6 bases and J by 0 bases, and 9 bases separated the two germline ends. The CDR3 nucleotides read TGTGCCAGCAGCCTAGAAAGCTCCTACGAGCAGTACTTC. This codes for CASSLESSYEQYF.

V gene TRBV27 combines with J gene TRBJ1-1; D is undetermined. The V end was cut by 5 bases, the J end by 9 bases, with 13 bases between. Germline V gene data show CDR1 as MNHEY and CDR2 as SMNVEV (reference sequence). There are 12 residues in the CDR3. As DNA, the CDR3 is TGTGCCAGCAGTCAGGACCGGAGGAAAGCTTTCTTT. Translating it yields CASSQDRRKAFF.

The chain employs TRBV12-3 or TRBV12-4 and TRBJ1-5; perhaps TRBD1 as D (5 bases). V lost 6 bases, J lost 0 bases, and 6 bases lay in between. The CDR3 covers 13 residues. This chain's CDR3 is CASSQGSNQPQHF. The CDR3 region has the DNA TGTGCCAGCAGCCAGGGTAGCAATCAGCCCCAGCATTTT.

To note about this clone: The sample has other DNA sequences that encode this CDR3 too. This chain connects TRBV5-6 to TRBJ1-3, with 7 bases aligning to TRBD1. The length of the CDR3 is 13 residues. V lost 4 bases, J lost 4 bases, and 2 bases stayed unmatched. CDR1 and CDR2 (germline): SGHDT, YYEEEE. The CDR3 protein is CASSLGQGNTIYF. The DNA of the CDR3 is TGTGCCAGCAGCCTGGGACAGGGAAACACCATATATTTT.

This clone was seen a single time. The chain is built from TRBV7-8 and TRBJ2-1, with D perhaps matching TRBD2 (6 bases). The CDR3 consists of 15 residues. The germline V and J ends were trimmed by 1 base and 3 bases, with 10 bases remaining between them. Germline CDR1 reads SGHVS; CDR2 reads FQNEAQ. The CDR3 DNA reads TGTGCCAGCAGCTTAGAGGCGGGACTCTACAATGAGCAGTTCTTC. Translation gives CASSLEAGLYNEQFF.

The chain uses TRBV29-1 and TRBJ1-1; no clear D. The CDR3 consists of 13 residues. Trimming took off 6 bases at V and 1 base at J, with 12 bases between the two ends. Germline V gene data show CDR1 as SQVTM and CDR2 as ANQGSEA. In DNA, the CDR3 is TGCAGCGTGCGAATCAAGCAGAACACTGAAGCTTTCTTT. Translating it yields CSVRIKQNTEAFF.

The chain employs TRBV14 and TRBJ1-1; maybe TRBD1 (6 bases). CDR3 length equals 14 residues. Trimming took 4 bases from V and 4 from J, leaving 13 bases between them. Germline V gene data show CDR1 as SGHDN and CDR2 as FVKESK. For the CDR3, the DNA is TGTGCCAGCAGCCTCTACAGGGTTGGCACTGAAGCTTTCTTT. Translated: CASSLYRVGTEAFF.